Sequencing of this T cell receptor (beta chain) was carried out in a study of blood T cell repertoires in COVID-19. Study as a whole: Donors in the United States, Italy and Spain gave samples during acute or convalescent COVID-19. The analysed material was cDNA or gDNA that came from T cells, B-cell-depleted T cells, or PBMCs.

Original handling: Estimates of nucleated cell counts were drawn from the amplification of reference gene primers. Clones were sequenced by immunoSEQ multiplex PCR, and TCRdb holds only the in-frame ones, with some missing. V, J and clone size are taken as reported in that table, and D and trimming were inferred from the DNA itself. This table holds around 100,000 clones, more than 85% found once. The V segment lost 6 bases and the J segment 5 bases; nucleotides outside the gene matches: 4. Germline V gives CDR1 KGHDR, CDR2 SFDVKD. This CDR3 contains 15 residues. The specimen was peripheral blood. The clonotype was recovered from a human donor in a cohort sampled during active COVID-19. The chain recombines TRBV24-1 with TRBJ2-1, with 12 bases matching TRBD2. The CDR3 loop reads CATSLTSGGNNEQFF. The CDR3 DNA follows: TGTGCCACCAGTTTGACTAGCGGGGGAAACAATGAGCAGTTCTTC.